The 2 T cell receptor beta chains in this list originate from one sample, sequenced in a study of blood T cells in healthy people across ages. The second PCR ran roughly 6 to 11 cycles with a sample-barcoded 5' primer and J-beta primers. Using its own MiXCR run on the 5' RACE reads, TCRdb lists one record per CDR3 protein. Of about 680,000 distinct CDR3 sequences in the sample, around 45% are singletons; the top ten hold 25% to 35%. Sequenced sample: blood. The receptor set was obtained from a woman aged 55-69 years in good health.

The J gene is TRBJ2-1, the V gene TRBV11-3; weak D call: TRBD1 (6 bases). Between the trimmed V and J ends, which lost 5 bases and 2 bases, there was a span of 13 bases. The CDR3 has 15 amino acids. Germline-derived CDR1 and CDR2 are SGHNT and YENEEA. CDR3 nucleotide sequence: TGTGCCAGCAGCCAGGGGATAGCGCCCTACAATGAGCAGTTCTTC. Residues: CASSQGIAPYNEQFF.

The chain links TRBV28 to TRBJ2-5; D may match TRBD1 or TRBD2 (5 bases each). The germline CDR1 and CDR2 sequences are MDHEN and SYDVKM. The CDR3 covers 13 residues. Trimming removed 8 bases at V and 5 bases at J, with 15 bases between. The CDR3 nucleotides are TGTGCCAGCGAGATGAGGGGTAGGGAGACCCAGTACTTC. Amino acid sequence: CASEMRGRETQYF.